The 18 T cell receptor beta chains given below trace back to one sample, sequenced in a study of T cells in Graves' hyperthyroidism and ophthalmopathy. The CDR3 regions of TCR beta were amplified from RNA transcripts. The primer set for the first-round RT-PCR of the TCR CDR3 was HTBI. TCRdb re-analysed the multiplex PCR reads in MiXCR, keeping a single row per CDR3 protein. Here the sample spans 550,000 to 700,000 distinct CDR3 sequences, about half being singletons. Sequencing input: peripheral blood or thyroid tissue (not recorded which). The receptors were sampled from an adult woman with Graves' disease, either hyperthyroidism or ophthalmopathy (not recorded which).

This clonotype was seen many times. The J gene is TRBJ2-5, the V gene TRBV7-8; unclear D gene. Trimming took off 0 bases at V and 2 bases at J, with 7 bases between the two ends. The CDR3 is 14 amino acids. Germline assignment: CDR1 SGHVS and CDR2 FQNEAQ. The CDR3 loop is CASSLAGLQETQYF. The CDR3 coding sequence is TGTGCCAGCAGCTTAGCGGGTTTACAAGAGACCCAGTACTTC.

This clonotype was seen many times. The chain employs TRBV11-2 and TRBJ1-1; 9 bases fit TRBD1. With 3 bases clipped from V and 7 bases from J, the junction kept 15 bases outside the gene matches. CDR3 length equals 17 residues. The germline CDR1 and CDR2 sequences are SGHAT and FQNNGV. CDR3 sequence: CASSFRTGDARGIEAFF. The CDR3 coding sequence is TGTGCCAGCAGCTTTCGGACAGGGGACGCACGCGGAATTGAAGCTTTCTTT.

Notes on this clonotype: Possible read error: a much larger clone is one base away. This rearrangement joins TRBV7-3 to TRBJ2-3; no firm D call. Germline V gene lookup returns CDR1 SGHTA and CDR2 FQGTGA. Trimming shortened V by 7 bases and J by 11 bases, and 16 bases separated the two germline ends. The CDR3 is 12 amino acids. CDR3 sequence reads: CASTIGPSEQYF. DNA for the CDR3: TGTGCCAGCACCATCGGACCGTCGGAGCAGTATTTT.

The rearrangement uses TRBV2 and TRBJ2-3, with 7 bases aligning to TRBD1. CDR3 length: 13 amino acids. CDR1 is SNHLY and CDR2 is FYNNEI in the germline V gene. The ends lost 7 bases at V and 3 bases at J; junction bases unmatched: 4. This chain's CDR3 is CASTGGVTDTQYF. CDR3 DNA: TGTGCCAGCACAGGGGGAGTAACAGATACGCAGTATTTT.

This chain joins TRBV9 and TRBJ2-6; D is undetermined. Germline CDR1 is SGDLS and CDR2 is YYNGEE. The ends were cut back, 0 bases at V and 0 bases at J, with 13 bases in the middle. This CDR3 has 18 residues. CDR3 amino acids: CASSVVGAQVSGANVLTF. DNA of the CDR3: TGTGCCAGCAGCGTAGTAGGCGCCCAAGTCTCTGGGGCCAACGTCCTGACTTTC. The full variable domain, completed using reference TRBV9 and TRBJ2-6, is DSGVTQTPKHLITATGQRVTLRCSPRSGDLSVYWYQQSLDQGLQFLIQYYNGEERAKGNILERFSAQQFPDLHSELNLSSLELGDSALYFCASSVVGAQVSGANVLTFGAGSRLTVL.

The chain has TRBV29-1 and TRBJ2-7; tentative D call: TRBD1 (5 bases). The germline V gene encodes CDR1 SQVTM and CDR2 ANQGSEA. The CDR3 spans 12 residues. Trimming cost V 8 bases and J 1 base, with 12 bases left between them. CDR3 nucleotide sequence: TGCAGCTTAGTGGGGCGGTCCTACGAGCAGTACTTC. Protein sequence: CSLVGRSYEQYF.

The chain joins TRBV7-6 to TRBJ2-2; D gene ambiguous. Trimming left V 5 bases short and J 6 bases short, with 13 bases between. The CDR3 extends over 14 amino acids. Germline V lookup: CDR1 SGHVS, CDR2 FNYEAQ. The CDR3 nucleotides read TGTGCCAGCAGCCTTCCCGGTTATCCCGGGGAGCTGTTTTTT. Translating it yields CASSLPGYPGELFF.

The chain couples TRBV15 to TRBJ2-5; 8 bases map to TRBD1. Germline CDR1 LNHNV, CDR2 YYDKDF (reference sequence). V was pared by 3 bases and J by 4 bases, with 7 bases of the junction left unmatched. The CDR3 sequence is 15 residues long. This chain's CDR3 is CATSSPGQGGETQYF. CDR3 sequence (DNA): TGTGCCACCAGCAGCCCAGGACAGGGAGGAGAGACCCAGTACTTC.

The chain uses TRBV5-1 and TRBJ1-1; 10 bases agree with TRBD1. From germline, CDR1 is SGHRS and CDR2 YFSETQ. This CDR3 is built from 16 residues. With 4 bases clipped from V and 1 base from J, the junction kept 7 bases outside the gene matches. Here the CDR3 DNA reads TGCGCCAGCAGCCCAGGGACAGGGGTCTCGAACACTGAAGCTTTCTTT. Translating it yields CASSPGTGVSNTEAFF.

This clonotype was recorded at least ten times. The J gene is TRBJ2-7, the V gene TRBV27; 7 nucleotides match TRBD2. The CDR3 loop spans 14 amino acids. J gave up 3 bases and V 5 bases, and 7 bases lay outside the gene matches. The germline gives CDR1 MNHEY, CDR2 SMNVEV (reference sequence). The CDR3 DNA follows: TGTGCCAGCAGTCTCACGAGGGAGGGCTACGAGCAGTACTTC. Translated: CASSLTREGYEQYF.

This clonotype has just a few counts. In nucleotides, the CDR3 is TGTGCCATCAGTGAGGGCCCAGGGTTGGGAAACACCATATATTTT. Its translation is CAISEGPGLGNTIYF. The chain joins TRBV10-3 to TRBJ1-3, with D possibly TRBD1 on 5 matching bases. The V end lost 2 bases, the J end lost 4 bases, and 12 bases lay between the germline ends. The CDR3 extends over 15 amino acids. Germline V gives CDR1 ENHRY, CDR2 SYGVKD.

On this clonotype: This CDR3 fails to terminate in the conserved phenylalanine or tryptophan, so it likely reflects a read error. V usage is TRBV11-1 and J usage is TRBJ1-6; D is possibly TRBD1 (5 bases). Germline V gene data show CDR1 as SGHAT and CDR2 as FQDESV (reference sequence). This CDR3 region has 15 residues. V lost 6 bases to trimming and J lost 4 bases, with 13 bases between them. The CDR3 protein is CASSAWGGYNSPLHL. DNA for the CDR3: TGTGCCAGCAGTGCCTGGGGGGGGTATAATTCACCCCTCCACCTT.

This clonotype was picked up many times. CDR3 in amino acids: CASSITRDSYGYTF. CDR3 nucleotide sequence: TGTGCCAGCAGTATAACCAGGGATTCCTATGGCTACACCTTC. The chain recombines TRBV7-8 with TRBJ1-2, with D perhaps TRBD1 (5 bases). With 6 bases removed from V and 4 bases from J, the gap between germline ends came to 15 bases. Germline CDR1 reads SGHVS; CDR2 reads FQNEAQ. The CDR3 consists of 14 residues.

This clonotype was counted at least ten times. The chain links TRBV6-5 to TRBJ1-2, with D possibly TRBD1 on 5 matching bases. V gave up 5 bases and J gave up 4 bases, with 17 bases separating them. The CDR3 runs to 15 residues. CDR1 is MNHEY and CDR2 is SVGAGI in the germline V gene. CDR3 in amino acids: CASSVAGTRGYGYTF. The DNA of the CDR3 is TGTGCCAGCAGTGTGGCGGGTACGAGGGGCTATGGCTACACCTTC.

A remark on this clonotype: Compared with germline, one end of the junction differs, possibly owing to a read error. V usage is TRBV9 and J usage is TRBJ1-1; tentative D call: TRBD1 (6 bases). The CDR3 contains 12 residues. Germline V lookup: CDR1 SGDLS, CDR2 YYNGEE. CDR3 sequence: CASGVGGGAAFF. CDR3 DNA sequence: TGTGCCAGCGGCGTAGGGGGGGGGGCGGCTTTCTTT.

This clonotype was picked up a small number of times. CDR3: CASSRDRGPYQPQHF. CDR3 bases: TGTGCCAGCAGCCGCGACAGGGGACCGTATCAGCCCCAGCATTTT. The gene calls are TRBV2 and TRBJ1-5; 8 nucleotides agree with TRBD1. The trim removed 6 bases at V and 5 bases at J, leaving 9 bases unmatched. Germline CDR1 and CDR2: SNHLY and FYNNEI. CDR3 length: 15 amino acids. Full variable domain (rest looked up from reference TRBV2 and TRBJ1-5): EPEVTQTPSHQVTQMGQEVILRCVPISNHLYFYWYRQILGQKVEFLVSFYNNEISEKSEIFDDQFSVERPDGSNFTLKIRSTKLEDSAMYFCASSRDRGPYQPQHFGDGTRLSIL.

This chain uses TRBV7-8 with TRBJ2-5; no clear D. The V and J ends lost 3 bases and 4 bases respectively, with 9 bases between them. CDR3 size: 13 residues. Germline CDR1 is SGHVS and CDR2 is FQNEAQ. CDR3 DNA sequence: TGTGCCAGCAGCTTTCATAGGGCAGAGACCCAGTACTTC. Encoded protein: CASSFHRAETQYF. The entire variable domain, with the rest obtained from reference TRBV7-8 and TRBJ2-5, is as follows: GAGVSQSPRYKVAKRGQDVALRCDPISGHVSLFWYQQALGQGPEFLTYFQNEAQLDKSGLPSDRFFAERPEGSVSTLKIQRTQQEDSAVYLCASSFHRAETQYFGPGTRLLVL.

V is TRBV14 and J is TRBJ2-7; the D is unclear. The CDR3 loop spans 12 amino acids. In germline, CDR1 is SGHDN, CDR2 FVKESK. V was trimmed by 3 bases and J by 2 bases, leaving 5 bases between them. In nucleotides, the CDR3 is TGTGCCAGCAGCCACGGAACCTACGAGCAGTACTTC. It is translated as CASSHGTYEQYF.